This record covers a single T cell receptor (beta chain). The target antigen is unknown. Assay: immunoSEQ multiplex PCR; the TCRdb copy retains only in-frame clones and omits some. The sample holds some 86,000 clones, about nine tenths seen once. The CDR3 extends over 11 amino acids. Germline V gives CDR1 MNHEY, CDR2 SVGAGI. The V end lost 5 bases, the J end lost 7 bases, and 8 bases lay between the germline ends. This entry comes from a study of OX40 agonist ivuxolimab in advanced cancers. Findings and caveats of the study: Some patients who did not respond also had low normalized T-cell clonal expansion. There were, on average, more expanded clones in CD8+ T cells than in CD4+.

This TCR came from an adult with an advanced solid tumor such as melanoma, head and neck, liver or kidney cancer. Material: CD4+ or CD8+ T cells sorted from blood, obtained in a trial of the OX40 agonist ivuxolimab. This chain links TRBV6-5 with TRBJ1-2; D gene unclear. This chain's CDR3 is CASSPKSGYTF. The CDR3 DNA reads as TGTGCCAGCAGTCCCAAAAGTGGCTACACCTTC.